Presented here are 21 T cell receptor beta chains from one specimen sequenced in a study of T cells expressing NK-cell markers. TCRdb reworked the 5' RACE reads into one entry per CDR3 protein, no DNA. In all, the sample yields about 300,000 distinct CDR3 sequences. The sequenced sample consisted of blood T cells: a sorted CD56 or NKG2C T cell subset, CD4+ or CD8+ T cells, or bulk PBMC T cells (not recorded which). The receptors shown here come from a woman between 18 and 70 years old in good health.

The CDR3 protein is CASSPGSTTGELFF. This chain links TRBV7-2 with TRBJ2-2; TCRdb names TRBD1, which stays unverified in the absence of DNA. CDR3 size: 14 residues. Per the germline V gene, CDR1 is SGHTA and CDR2 is FQGNSA. Full variable domain (remainder filled in from reference TRBV7-2 and TRBJ2-2): GAGVSQSPSNKVTEKGKDVELRCDPISGHTALYWYRQSLGQGLEFLIYFQGNSAPDKSGLPSDRFSAERTGGSVSTLTIQRTQQEDSAVYLCASSPGSTTGELFFGEGSRLTVL.

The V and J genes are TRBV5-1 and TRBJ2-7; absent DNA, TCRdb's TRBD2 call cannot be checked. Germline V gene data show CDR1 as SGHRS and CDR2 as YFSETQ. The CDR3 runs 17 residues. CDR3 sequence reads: CASSTAPGLADDNGQYF.

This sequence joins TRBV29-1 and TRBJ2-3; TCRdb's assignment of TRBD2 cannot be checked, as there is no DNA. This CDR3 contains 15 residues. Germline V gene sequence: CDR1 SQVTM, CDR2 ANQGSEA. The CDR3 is CSVGGLAWGTDTQYF.

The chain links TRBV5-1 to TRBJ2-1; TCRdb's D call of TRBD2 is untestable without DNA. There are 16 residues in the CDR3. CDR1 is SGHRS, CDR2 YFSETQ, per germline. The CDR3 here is CASSFEALVGPNEQFF.

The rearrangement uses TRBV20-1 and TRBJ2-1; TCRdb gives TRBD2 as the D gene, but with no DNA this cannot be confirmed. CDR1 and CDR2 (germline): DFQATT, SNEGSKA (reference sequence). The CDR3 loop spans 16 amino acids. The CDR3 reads CSAPSSGRGGYNEQFF.

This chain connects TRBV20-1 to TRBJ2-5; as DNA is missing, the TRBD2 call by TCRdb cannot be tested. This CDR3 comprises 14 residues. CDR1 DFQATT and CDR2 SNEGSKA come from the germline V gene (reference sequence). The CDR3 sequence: CSARLRSGRETQYF.

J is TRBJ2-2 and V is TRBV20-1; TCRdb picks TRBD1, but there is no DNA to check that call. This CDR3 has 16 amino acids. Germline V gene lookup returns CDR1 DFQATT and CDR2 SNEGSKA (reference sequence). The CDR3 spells CSASRQEAASTGELFF.

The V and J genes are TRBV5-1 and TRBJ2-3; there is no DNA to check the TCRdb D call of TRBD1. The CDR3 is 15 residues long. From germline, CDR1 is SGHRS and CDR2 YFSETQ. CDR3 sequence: CASKGRTGIADTQYF.

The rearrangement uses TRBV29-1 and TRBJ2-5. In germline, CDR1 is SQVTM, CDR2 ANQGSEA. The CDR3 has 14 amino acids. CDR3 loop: CSVDDRLEQETQYF.

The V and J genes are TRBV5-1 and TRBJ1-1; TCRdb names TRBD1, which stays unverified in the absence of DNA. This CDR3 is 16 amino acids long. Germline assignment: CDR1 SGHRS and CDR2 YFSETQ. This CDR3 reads CASSLELRQINTEAFF.

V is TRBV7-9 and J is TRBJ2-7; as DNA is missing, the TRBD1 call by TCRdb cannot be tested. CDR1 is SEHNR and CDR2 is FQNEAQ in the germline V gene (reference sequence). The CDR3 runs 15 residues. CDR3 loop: CASSRQGVLSYEQYF.

CDR3 loop: CASSLGQVYTGELFF. The chain is built from TRBV7-2 and TRBJ2-2; as DNA is missing, the TRBD1 call by TCRdb cannot be tested. Per germline, CDR1 SGHTA and CDR2 FQGNSA. The CDR3 is 15 amino acids.

This CDR3 reads CASKEGSGRTDTQYF. The V gene is TRBV6-1, the J gene TRBJ2-3; without DNA, the TCRdb call of TRBD2 cannot be checked. This CDR3 has 15 residues. Germline CDR1 reads MNHNS; CDR2 reads SASEGT.

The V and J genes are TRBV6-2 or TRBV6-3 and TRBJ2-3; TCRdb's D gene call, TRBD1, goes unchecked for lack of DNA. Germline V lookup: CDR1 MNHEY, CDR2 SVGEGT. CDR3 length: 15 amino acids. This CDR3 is CASSRRQGAVDTQYF.

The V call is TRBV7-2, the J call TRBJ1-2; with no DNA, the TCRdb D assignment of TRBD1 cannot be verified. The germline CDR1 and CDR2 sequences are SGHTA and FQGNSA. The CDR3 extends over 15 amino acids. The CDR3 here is CASSLAGTGVYGYTF.

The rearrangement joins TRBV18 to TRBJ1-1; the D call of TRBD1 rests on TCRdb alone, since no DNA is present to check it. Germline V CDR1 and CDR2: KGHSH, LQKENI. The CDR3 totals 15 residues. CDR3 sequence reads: CASSPDRPMNTEAFF.

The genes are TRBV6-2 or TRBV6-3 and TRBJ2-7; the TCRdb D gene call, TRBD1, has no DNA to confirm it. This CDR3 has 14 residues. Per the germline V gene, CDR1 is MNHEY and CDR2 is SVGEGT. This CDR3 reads CASSYPRASYEQYF.

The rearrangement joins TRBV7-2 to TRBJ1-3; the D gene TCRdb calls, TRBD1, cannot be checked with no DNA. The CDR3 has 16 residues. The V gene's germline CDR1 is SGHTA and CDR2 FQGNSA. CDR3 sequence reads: CASSPPGARSGNTIYF. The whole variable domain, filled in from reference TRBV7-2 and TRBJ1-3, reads GAGVSQSPSNKVTEKGKDVELRCDPISGHTALYWYRQSLGQGLEFLIYFQGNSAPDKSGLPSDRFSAERTGGSVSTLTIQRTQQEDSAVYLCASSPPGARSGNTIYFGEGSWLTVV.

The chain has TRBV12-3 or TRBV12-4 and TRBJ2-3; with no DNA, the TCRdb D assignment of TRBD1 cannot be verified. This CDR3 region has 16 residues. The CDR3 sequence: CASSFEGGRGTDTQYF.

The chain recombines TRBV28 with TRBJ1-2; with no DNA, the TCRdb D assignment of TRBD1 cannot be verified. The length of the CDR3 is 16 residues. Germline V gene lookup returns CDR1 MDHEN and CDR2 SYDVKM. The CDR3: CASSSPGTTSNYGYTF.

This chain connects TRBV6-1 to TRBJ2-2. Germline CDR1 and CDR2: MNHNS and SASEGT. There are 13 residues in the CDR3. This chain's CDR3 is CASRVRDTGELFF.